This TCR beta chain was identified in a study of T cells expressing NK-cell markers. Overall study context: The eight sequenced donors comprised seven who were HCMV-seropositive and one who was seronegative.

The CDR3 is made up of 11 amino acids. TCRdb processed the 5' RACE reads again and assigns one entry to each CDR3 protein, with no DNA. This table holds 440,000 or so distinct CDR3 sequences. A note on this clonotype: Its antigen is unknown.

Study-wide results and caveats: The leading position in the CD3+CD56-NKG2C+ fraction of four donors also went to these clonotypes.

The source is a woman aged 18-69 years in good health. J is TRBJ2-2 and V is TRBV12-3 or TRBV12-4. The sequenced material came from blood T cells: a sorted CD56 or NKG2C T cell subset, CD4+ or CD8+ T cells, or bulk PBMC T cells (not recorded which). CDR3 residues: CASSSPGELFF.